This T cell receptor beta chain was recovered during a study of human T cells and chemical hapten exposure. Whole-study context: The study traced per-sample TCR yield variation mainly to small differences in pooled library volumes. Whole-study findings and limits: Those TCRs sitting above 1 in 1000 frequency stayed the same with DPC sensitization.

The CDR3 is 11 residues long. Germline values: CDR1 LNHDA, CDR2 SQIVND (reference sequence). Trimming left V 6 bases short and J 4 bases short, with 3 bases between. Sample time point: healthy volunteer bleed at 2 weeks. Unseparated into fractions, whole blood served as the source from which total RNA was extracted. A remark on this clonotype: Antigen: not known.

The library tagged individual cDNA molecules with unique molecular identifiers. In the source study's methods: A typical sample had roughly 91,000 TCRs, with roughly 23,224 to 700,000 overall. From the RACE reads, TCRdb called clonotypes with MiXCR, one entry per CDR3 protein. TCRdb, not the original authors, processed these V and J calls. The sample has over 85,000 distinct CDR3 sequences, about 10% seen once. The receptor comes from a female donor in good health. Some clones in this sample may be carry-over from other donors' samples. This chain uses TRBV19 with TRBJ2-2; no firm D call. Sample: whole blood. The CDR3 region is CASRFTGELFF. As DNA, the CDR3 is TGTGCCAGTAGATTCACCGGGGAGCTGTTTTTT. The variable domain in full, with the rest retrieved from reference TRBV19 and TRBJ2-2, is DGGITQSPKYLFRKEGQNVTLSCEQNLNHDAMYWYRQDPGQGLRLIYYSQIVNDFQKGDIAEGYSVSREKKESFPLTVTSAQKNPTAFYLCASRFTGELFFGEGSRLTVL.